What follows is one TCR beta chain and its context. What this receptor recognizes is not known. Base quality data are lacking; no much larger clone is found one base away. What the time point label conveys for this sample: about 28 days (+/-7) after the second vaccine dose. Because spike-specific TCR depth and breadth did not differ between the two schedules, AZD1222 recipients who got a second dose at roughly 4 weeks were pooled with those who got a second dose at roughly 12 weeks. Samples from vaccinated people were obtained from the UK trials COV001 and COV002, which included a single-blind randomized controlled phase 2/3 trial of AZD1222 (ChAdOx1 nCoV-19) in healthy adults. For TCRbeta chain sequencing, PBMC samples from trial participants were taken at day 0 and at day 28 after the second dose. These data are taken from a study of T cell responses to AZD1222 COVID-19 vaccine (dated by TCRdb to the early 2020s). With respect to the entire study: TCR sequencing covered some 240 trial participants: 200 to 220 given two doses of AZD1222 and approximately 25 given two doses of MenACWY control vaccine. Trial participants were enrolled into age subgroups of 18-55, 56-69 and 70-plus years, which contained 148, 28 and 57 TCR-sequenced participants, respectively.

The CDR3 regions of human TCRbeta chains were analyzed by immunosequencing. Per the original workflow: Repertoire TCRs were checked for matches against a reference library of SARS-CoV-2-specific TCRs that had been generated using the MIRA antigen-specificity platform. Breadth was defined as the fraction of unique TCRs that were SARS-CoV-2-associated, and depth was defined as the fraction of total T cells that were SARS-CoV-2-associated. Each spike-specific TCR was assigned to its reactive spike region and to a CD4 or CD8 class using the MIRA data. Log10-transformed breadth and depth values were compared by one-way ANOVA with Sidak's multiple comparisons tests. The table was pulled from immuneACCESS by TCRdb, which kept in-frame rearrangements only. Such tables lose some clones; where checked, under half of the loss comes from unresolved V genes, and the rest has no known cause. Clone size and V and J calls were adopted from that table, with D and trimming inferred from the DNA. Here the sample has some 98,000 clones; less than 85% occur a single time. More than 13% of the sample is taken by the ten largest.

The CDR3, cysteine through phenylalanine, is 15 amino acids long. Only CDR3 DNA is held: 45 bases, read in frame from base 1. Sequences MNHNY (CDR1) and SVGAGI (CDR2) are obtained from the germline V gene (reference sequence). Cut back by 9 bases and 8 bases, the V and J ends lie 22 bases apart. Broad study findings and their caveats: In the small 56-69-year group, the increase in depth fell short of significance, most likely because of low power. Reportedly, close to half of the unique spike-specific TCRs recognized epitopes lying outside the regions that are mutated in the B.1.351 and B.1.1.7 variants. Because no day 14 peak-response samples were available, repertoires were characterized only after the peak T cell response. A significant rise in spike-specific TCR breadth and depth was observed after two AZD1222 doses relative to day 0 and relative to MenACWY recipients. Most participants were white British and females outnumbered males, and the authors suggested that clonal diversity may have been underestimated. Vaccine-associated CD4 TCRs spanned the whole spike protein, with dominant responses in regions 160-218 and 743-854. Conclusions about previously exposed vaccinees are limited, since just 6 or 7 AZD1222 recipients were seropositive for SARS-CoV-2 at baseline.

The sequence came from an adult who received the AZD1222 COVID-19 vaccine. The chain is made from TRBV6-6 and TRBJ1-4, with TRBD1 tentatively as D gene (5 bases match). The sequenced sample was peripheral blood, obtained 28 days after the second AZD1222 dose. The CDR3 amino acid sequence is: CASRVSGLGQEKLFF. The DNA is TGTGCCAGTAGGGTCTCGGGGCTGGGGCAGGAAAAACTGTTTTTT.